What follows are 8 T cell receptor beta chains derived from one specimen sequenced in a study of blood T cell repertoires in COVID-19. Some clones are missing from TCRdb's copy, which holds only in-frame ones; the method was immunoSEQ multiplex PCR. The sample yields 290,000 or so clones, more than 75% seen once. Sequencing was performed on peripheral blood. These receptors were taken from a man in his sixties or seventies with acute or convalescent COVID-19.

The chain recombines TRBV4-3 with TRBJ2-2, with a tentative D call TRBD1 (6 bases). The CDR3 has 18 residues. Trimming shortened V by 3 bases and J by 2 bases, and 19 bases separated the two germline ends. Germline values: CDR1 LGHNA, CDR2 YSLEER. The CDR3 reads CASSQERQAPLNTGELFF. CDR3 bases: TGCGCCAGCAGCCAGGAAAGACAGGCCCCCTTAAACACCGGGGAGCTGTTTTTT.

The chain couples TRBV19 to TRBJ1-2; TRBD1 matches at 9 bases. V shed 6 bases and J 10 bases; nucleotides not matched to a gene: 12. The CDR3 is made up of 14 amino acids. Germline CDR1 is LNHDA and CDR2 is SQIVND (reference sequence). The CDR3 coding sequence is TGTGCCAGTAGGACTAGGGGGACAGGGTTGGACTACACCTTC. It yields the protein CASRTRGTGLDYTF.

The CDR3 protein is CASSQELTSGGETQYF. The CDR3, as DNA: TGTGCCAGCAGCCAAGAGCTAACTAGCGGGGGGGAGACCCAGTACTTC. The chain joins TRBV3-1 (or the pseudogene TRBV3-2) to TRBJ2-5; 12 bases map to TRBD2. With V trimmed by 0 bases and J by 5 bases, 4 bases remained unmatched. From germline, CDR1 is LGHDT and CDR2 YNNKEL (reference sequence). The CDR3 runs to 16 residues.

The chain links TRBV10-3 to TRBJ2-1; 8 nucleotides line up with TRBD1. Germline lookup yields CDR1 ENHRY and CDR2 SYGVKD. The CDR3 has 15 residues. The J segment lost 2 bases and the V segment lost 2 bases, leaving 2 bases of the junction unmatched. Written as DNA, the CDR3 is TGTGCCATCAGTGAGGACAGGGGTCCCTACAATGAGCAGTTCTTC. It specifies CAISEDRGPYNEQFF.

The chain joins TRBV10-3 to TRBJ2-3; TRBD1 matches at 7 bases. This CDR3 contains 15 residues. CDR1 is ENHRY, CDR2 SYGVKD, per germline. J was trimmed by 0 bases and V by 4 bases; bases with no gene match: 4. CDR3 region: CAISVEGASTDTQYF. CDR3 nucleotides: TGTGCCATCAGTGTAGAGGGGGCGAGCACAGATACGCAGTATTTT.

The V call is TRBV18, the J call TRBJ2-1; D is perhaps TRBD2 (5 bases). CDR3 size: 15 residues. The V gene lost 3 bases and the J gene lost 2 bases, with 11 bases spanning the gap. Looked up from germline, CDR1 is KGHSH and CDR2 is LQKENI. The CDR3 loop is CASSPYQRTYNEQFF. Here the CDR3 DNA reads TGTGCCAGCTCACCTTACCAGCGGACCTACAATGAGCAGTTCTTC.

CDR3 loop: CASSQGDSSYEQYF. The CDR3 bases are TGCGCCAGCAGCCAAGGTGACAGCTCCTACGAGCAGTACTTC. V and J are TRBV4-3 and TRBJ2-7, with D perhaps TRBD1 (5 bases). CDR3 length equals 14 residues. The germline gives CDR1 LGHNA, CDR2 YSLEER. The V end was cut by 1 base, the J end by 0 bases, with 7 bases between.

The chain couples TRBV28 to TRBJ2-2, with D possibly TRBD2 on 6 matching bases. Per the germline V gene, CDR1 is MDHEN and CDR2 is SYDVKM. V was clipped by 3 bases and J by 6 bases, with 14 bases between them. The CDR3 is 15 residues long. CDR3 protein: CASSFLLGGPGELFF. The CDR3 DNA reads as TGTGCCAGCAGTTTTCTTTTGGGGGGTCCCGGGGAGCTGTTTTTT.